Listed here is a single T cell receptor beta chain. A J-beta primer mix and a sample-barcoded 5' primer were used in a second PCR of roughly 7 to 12 cycles. TCRdb re-derived calls from the 5' RACE reads in MiXCR, one entry per CDR3 protein. The table lists more than 450,000 distinct CDR3 sequences, about 28% of them singletons, with approximately 3.7% in the top ten. CDR1 is ENHRY, CDR2 SYGVKD, per germline. The CDR3 runs to 15 residues. This specimen belongs to a study of blood T cells in healthy people across ages. The sample was also linked to a second study, of T cells of mothers and their children.

This receptor was taken from a boy aged 2 to 9 in good health. Specimen: blood. The gene calls are TRBV10-3 and TRBJ1-5, with D unclear. With the DNA end fitting TRBJ2-3 better, the J assignment may be wrong. The CDR3 DNA sequence: TGTGCCATCAGTGATCGACTTGATAAAAATCAGCCCCAGTATTTT. It yields the protein CAISDRLDKNQPQYF.